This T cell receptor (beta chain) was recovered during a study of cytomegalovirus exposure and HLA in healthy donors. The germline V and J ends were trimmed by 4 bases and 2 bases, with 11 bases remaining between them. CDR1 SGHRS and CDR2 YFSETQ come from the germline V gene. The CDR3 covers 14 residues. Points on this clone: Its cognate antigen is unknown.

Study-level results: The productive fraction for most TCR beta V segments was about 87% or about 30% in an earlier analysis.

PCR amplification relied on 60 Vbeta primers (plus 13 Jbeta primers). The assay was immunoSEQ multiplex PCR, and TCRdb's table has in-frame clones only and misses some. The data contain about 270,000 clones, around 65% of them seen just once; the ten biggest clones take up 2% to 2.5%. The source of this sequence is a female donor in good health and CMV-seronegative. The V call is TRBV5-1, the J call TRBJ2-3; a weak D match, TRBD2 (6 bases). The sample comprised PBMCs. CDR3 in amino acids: CASSGRELTDTQYF. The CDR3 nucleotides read TGCGCCAGCAGCGGGCGGGAACTCACAGATACGCAGTATTTT.